Below are 20 T cell receptor beta chains sequenced from a single sample in a study of blood T cell repertoires in COVID-19. Data came from immunoSEQ multiplex PCR; TCRdb stores just in-frame clones and leaves some out. The table has some 75,000 clones, about 76% seen once. The source material was peripheral blood. These receptors originate from a woman older than 75 with active or convalescent COVID-19.

The chain has TRBV28 and TRBJ2-2; no firm D call. Germline CDR1 and CDR2: MDHEN and SYDVKM. V was cut by 3 bases and J by 3 bases, with 8 bases left in between. CDR3 size: 14 residues. CDR3 nucleotide sequence: TGTGCCAGCAGTTTTTTGTCCGACACCGGGGAGCTGTTTTTT. This translates into CASSFLSDTGELFF. The full variable domain, its missing parts supplied by reference TRBV28 and TRBJ2-2, is DVKVTQSSRYLVKRTGEKVFLECVQDMDHENMFWYRQDPGLGLRLIYFSYDVKMKEKGDIPEGYSVSREKKERFSLILESASTNQTSMYLCASSFLSDTGELFFGEGSRLTVL.

This clone was counted between two and nine times. This chain connects TRBV28 to TRBJ1-1; 7 bases are shared with TRBD1. Germline trimming cut 2 bases from V and 5 bases from J; bases unmatched to any gene: 5. In germline, CDR1 is MDHEN, CDR2 SYDVKM. This CDR3 has 14 residues. In DNA, the CDR3 is TGTGCCAGCAGTTTAACAGGGGTCGGAACTGAAGCTTTCTTT. This codes for CASSLTGVGTEAFF. Based on the CDR3 plus reference TRBV28 and TRBJ1-1, the full variable domain is DVKVTQSSRYLVKRTGEKVFLECVQDMDHENMFWYRQDPGLGLRLIYFSYDVKMKEKGDIPEGYSVSREKKERFSLILESASTNQTSMYLCASSLTGVGTEAFFGQGTRLTVV.

The chain carries TRBV7-8 and TRBJ1-1, with TRBD1 identical over 12 bases. This CDR3 comprises 14 residues. Losses at the gene ends were 3 bases for V and 4 bases for J; bases not matched to a gene: 0. Germline V gives CDR1 SGHVS, CDR2 FQNEAQ. The CDR3 protein is CASSLGQGATEAFF. CDR3 in DNA: TGTGCCAGCAGCTTGGGACAGGGGGCCACTGAAGCTTTCTTT.

The chain joins TRBV19 to TRBJ1-5; D is uncertain. V was clipped by 7 bases and J by 4 bases, with 11 bases between them. The CDR3 has 13 residues. The germline V gene has CDR1 LNHDA and CDR2 SQIVND (reference sequence). In nucleotides, the CDR3 is TGTGCCAGTACTGTAGTCGGGAATCAGCCCCAGCATTTT. This translates into CASTVVGNQPQHF.

The chain carries TRBV7-8 and TRBJ2-2; tentatively, D is TRBD2 (5 bases). V shed 3 bases and J shed 2 bases, with 7 bases lying between them. This CDR3 has 14 residues. Germline V gene sequence: CDR1 SGHVS, CDR2 FQNEAQ. CDR3: CASSLRENTGELFF. In DNA form, the CDR3 reads TGTGCCAGCAGCTTGAGGGAAAACACCGGGGAGCTGTTTTTT. Full variable domain (outside the CDR3, taken from reference TRBV7-8 and TRBJ2-2): GAGVSQSPRYKVAKRGQDVALRCDPISGHVSLFWYQQALGQGPEFLTYFQNEAQLDKSGLPSDRFFAERPEGSVSTLKIQRTQQEDSAVYLCASSLRENTGELFFGEGSRLTVL.

The CDR3 spells CASSQDGPGQGATTAYEQYF. Here the CDR3 DNA reads TGTGCCAGCAGCCAAGATGGACCGGGACAGGGGGCCACCACCGCCTACGAGCAGTACTTC. V and J are TRBV3-1 (or the pseudogene TRBV3-2) and TRBJ2-7, with TRBD1 matching over 12 bases. This CDR3 region has 20 residues. Germline V gene sequence: CDR1 LGHDT, CDR2 YNNKEL (reference sequence). Unmatched junction bases numbered 14, after V lost 0 bases and J lost 2 bases.

This chain connects TRBV7-8 to TRBJ2-1, with a tentative D call TRBD2 (7 bases). V gave up 3 bases and J gave up 7 bases, with 13 bases separating them. The CDR3 has 14 residues. CDR1 SGHVS and CDR2 FQNEAQ come from the germline V gene. DNA for the CDR3: TGTGCCAGCAGCTTGGGGGGGCCGGGGAATGAGCAGTTCTTC. It translates to CASSLGGPGNEQFF.

This rearrangement joins TRBV25-1 to TRBJ1-6; D not certain. V lost 1 base and J lost 6, with 13 bases in between. CDR1 is MGHDK, CDR2 SYGVNS, per germline. CDR3 length: 16 residues. CDR3 sequence (DNA): TGTGCCAGCAGTGAATGGATCGGAGAACTTAATTCACCCCTCCACTTT. Translation: CASSEWIGELNSPLHF.

The rearrangement links TRBV28 to TRBJ2-1; TRBD2 might be the D (6 bases). The V and J ends lost 3 bases and 0 bases respectively, with 12 bases between them. The CDR3 totals 16 residues. Germline loops: CDR1 MDHEN, CDR2 SYDVKM. CDR3 residues: CASSFPLGGSYNEQFF. CDR3 nucleotide sequence: TGTGCCAGCAGTTTTCCGCTCGGGGGCTCCTACAATGAGCAGTTCTTC. The entire variable domain, with the rest obtained from reference TRBV28 and TRBJ2-1, is as follows: DVKVTQSSRYLVKRTGEKVFLECVQDMDHENMFWYRQDPGLGLRLIYFSYDVKMKEKGDIPEGYSVSREKKERFSLILESASTNQTSMYLCASSFPLGGSYNEQFFGPGTRLTVL.

The genes are TRBV2 and TRBJ1-6; D ambiguous. Trimming removed 2 bases from V and 6 bases from J, with 11 bases in between. There are 15 residues in the CDR3. Germline CDR1 reads SNHLY; CDR2 reads FYNNEI. CDR3 loop: CASSERAAGNSPLHF. In nucleotides, the CDR3 is TGTGCCAGCAGTGAACGTGCCGCGGGTAATTCACCCCTCCACTTT.

The chain recombines TRBV12-5 with TRBJ2-6; TRBD1 might be the D (5 bases). The CDR3 is 17 residues long. V lost 1 base and J 1 base, leaving 11 bases between the germline ends. Germline CDR1 is LGHNT and CDR2 is FRNRAP. CDR3 in amino acids: CASGLDLAGSGANVLTF. In nucleotides, the CDR3 is TGTGCTAGTGGTTTGGATCTCGCAGGGTCTGGGGCCAACGTCCTGACTTTC. The complete variable domain, with remaining parts taken from reference TRBV12-5 and TRBJ2-6, reads DARVTQTPRHKVTEMGQEVTMRCQPILGHNTVFWYRQTMMQGLELLAYFRNRAPLDDSGMPKDRFSAEMPDATLATLKIQPSEPRDSAVYFCASGLDLAGSGANVLTFGAGSRLTVL.

The chain couples TRBV6-5 to TRBJ1-1; D is ambiguous. There are 12 residues in the CDR3. The germline CDR1 and CDR2 sequences are MNHEY and SVGAGI. Trimming took off 5 bases at V and 12 bases at J, with 16 bases between the two ends. The CDR3 here is CASSRTGVGPFF. Here the CDR3 DNA reads TGTGCCAGCAGTAGAACGGGAGTAGGGCCTTTCTTT.

In DNA, the CDR3 is TGTGCCAGCAGCCTGATGCCCCCCGGGGGCACTGAAGCTTTCTTT. Amino acids: CASSLMPPGGTEAFF. The V gene is TRBV7-2, the J gene TRBJ1-1; a possible D gene is TRBD1 (5 bases). V was clipped by 5 bases and J by 4 bases, with 17 bases between them. The CDR3 sequence is 15 residues long. Germline V gives CDR1 SGHTA, CDR2 FQGNSA.

This chain uses TRBV5-1 with TRBJ2-1; 10 bases are a match to TRBD1. Germline V gene sequence: CDR1 SGHRS, CDR2 YFSETQ. V lost 1 base and J lost 3; bases outside the gene matches: 4. This CDR3 is built from 16 residues. The CDR3 DNA is TGCGCCAGCAGCTTGTTCGGACAGGGGGGCTACAATGAGCAGTTCTTC. Protein: CASSLFGQGGYNEQFF.

A single count supports this clone. The rearrangement uses TRBV4-3 and TRBJ2-1, with TRBD1 identical over 9 bases. Germline V gives CDR1 LGHNA, CDR2 YSLEER. With V trimmed by 1 base and J by 3 bases, 7 bases remained unmatched. This CDR3 is built from 17 residues. The CDR3 sequence is CASSQGMGQGGYNEQFF. In DNA form, the CDR3 reads TGCGCCAGCAGCCAAGGGATGGGACAGGGAGGCTACAATGAGCAGTTCTTC.

The chain employs TRBV5-1 and TRBJ1-2; 9 positions match TRBD1. Germline V gene lookup returns CDR1 SGHRS and CDR2 YFSETQ. This CDR3 has 15 amino acids. Germline trimming cut 4 bases from V and 4 bases from J; bases unmatched to any gene: 8. This CDR3 reads CASSLGQGVSYGYTF. DNA for the CDR3: TGCGCCAGCAGCCTGGGACAGGGAGTAAGCTATGGCTACACCTTC.

The chain is built from TRBV7-2 and TRBJ1-3; 8 bases align to TRBD1. This CDR3 comprises 14 residues. Germline CDR1 reads SGHTA; CDR2 reads FQGNSA. The V gene end was trimmed by 4 bases and the J gene end by 3 bases; junction bases not matched to a gene: 2. CDR3 loop: CASSSGGSGNTIYF. The CDR3 coding sequence is TGTGCCAGCAGCTCAGGGGGCAGTGGAAACACCATATATTTT.

J is TRBJ1-1 and V is TRBV12-3 or TRBV12-4, with 7 bases identical to TRBD1. The CDR3 consists of 13 residues. The J segment lost 4 bases and the V segment lost 4 bases, leaving 3 bases of the junction unmatched. DNA of the CDR3: TGTGCCAGCAGTTCACAGGGGACCACTGAAGCTTTCTTT. Encoded protein: CASSSQGTTEAFF.

The chain carries TRBV28 and TRBJ1-2, with unresolved D. This CDR3 contains 11 residues. In germline, CDR1 is MDHEN, CDR2 SYDVKM. The ends were cut back, 5 bases at V and 4 bases at J, with 5 bases in the middle. CDR3 protein: CASSPSYGYTF. In nucleotides, the CDR3 is TGTGCCAGCAGTCCCAGCTATGGCTACACCTTC.

This chain links TRBV4-1 with TRBJ2-7; possibly TRBD2 for D (5 bases). Germline V gene sequence: CDR1 MGHRA, CDR2 YSYEKL. The CDR3 is made up of 14 amino acids. The V gene lost 0 bases and the J gene lost 9 bases, with 15 bases spanning the gap. CDR3 protein: CASSQEPSRPRQYF. CDR3 bases: TGCGCCAGCAGCCAAGAACCTAGCCGCCCCCGGCAGTACTTC.